The clone carrying this T cell receptor beta chain has only one observation. The antigen is not known. PCR involved 60 Vbeta and 13 Jbeta primers. Profiling relied on immunoSEQ multiplex PCR, and the TCRdb table lists in-frame clones only, not all of them. The sample lists approximately 170,000 clones; 70% to 90% were seen once. CDR1 is LNHDA, CDR2 SQIVND, per germline (reference sequence). The CDR3 is 14 amino acids. Trimming removed 1 base from V and 0 bases from J, with 7 bases in between. This specimen comes from a study of cytomegalovirus exposure and HLA in healthy donors. Study-wide results and limits: Later analysis placed DRB1 highest and HLA-C lowest in TCR association rates, which differed by HLA locus. An ancestry cluster, one associated with Asian ancestry, reportedly showed fewer N-insertions than the approximately 720-donor mean in a later analysis.

This receptor was obtained from a male donor in good health and CMV-seronegative. This chain uses TRBV19 with TRBJ2-7, with unresolved D. Sequenced: PBMCs. The CDR3 reads CASSIGPSSYEQYF. CDR3 DNA: TGTGCCAGTAGTATAGGCCCGAGCTCCTACGAGCAGTACTTC.